These T cell receptor beta chains were read from a single sample in a study of glioma-infiltrating T cells. TCRdb analysed the multiplex PCR reads with MiXCR anew, one entry per CDR3 protein. Here the sample spans 150,000 to 200,000 distinct CDR3 sequences, about 32% being singletons. The material sequenced was glioma tissue, nonneoplastic brain tissue, or PBMCs (not recorded which). The receptors derive from a human donor with low-grade glioma or glioblastoma, undergoing nonglioma brain surgery, or in good health (not recorded which). The CDR3 runs from the conserved cysteine through the conserved F or W. Fields, in order: D gene, J gene, CDR3 length, clone size, V gene, CDR3 DNA, CDR3 protein. A D gene is named only where the DNA matches it firmly. Rows may omit the clone size; those that give it use once, few, many or a size class.

D: .; J: TRBJ2-3; length: 14; size: .; V: TRBV12-3/TRBV12-4; DNA: TGTGCCAGCAGTTTAAGCGGCTACACAGATACGCAGTATTTT; CDR3: CASSLSGYTDTQYF
D: .; J: TRBJ1-2; length: 14; size: many; V: TRBV2; DNA: TGTGCCAGCAGTGGGCAGGGAGCTAACTATGGCTACACCTTC; CDR3: CASSGQGANYGYTF
D: .; J: TRBJ1-2; length: 14; size: many; V: TRBV20-1; DNA: TGCAGTGCTAGAGTCTACAGGGTGGATCGGGGCTACACCTTC; CDR3: CSARVYRVDRGYTF
D: .; J: TRBJ2-5; length: 13; size: many; V: TRBV5-4; DNA: TGTGCCAGCAGCTTGCGAGGGATAGAGACCCAGTACTTC; CDR3: CASSLRGIETQYF
D: TRBD2; J: TRBJ2-5; length: 17; size: .; V: TRBV9; DNA: TGTGCCAGCAGCGTAGGGAGTAGCGGGAGGGCCTGGGAGACCCAGTACTTC; CDR3: CASSVGSSGRAWETQYF
D: .; J: TRBJ2-7; length: 14; size: many; V: TRBV2; DNA: TGTGCCAGCAGTGTTCAAACCAGCTCCTACGAGCAGTACTTC; CDR3: CASSVQTSSYEQYF
D: TRBD2; J: TRBJ2-2; length: 16; size: many; V: TRBV7-2; DNA: TGTGCCAGCAGCTTAAACCTAGCGGGACTGTCCGGGGAGCTGTTTTTT; CDR3: CASSLNLAGLSGELFF
D: TRBD1; J: TRBJ2-3; length: 14; size: .; V: TRBV5-1; DNA: TGCGCCAGTCATCCGGGACAGGGCACAGATACGCAGTATTTT; CDR3: CASHPGQGTDTQYF
D: .; J: TRBJ2-1; length: 16; size: many; V: TRBV24-1; DNA: TGTGCCACCATTGGTCGGGGGCGCGGCCCGGGCAATGAGCAGTTCTTC; CDR3: CATIGRGRGPGNEQFF
D: .; J: TRBJ2-1; length: 13; size: few; V: TRBV29-1; DNA: TGCAGCGTTACTTCGACACATACATATGAGCAGTTCTTC; CDR3: CSVTSTHTYEQFF
D: TRBD1; J: TRBJ2-1; length: 14; size: many; V: TRBV27; DNA: TGTGCCAGCAGTAAGACAGGGGGCCACAATGAGCAGTTCTTC; CDR3: CASSKTGGHNEQFF
D: .; J: TRBJ1-2; length: 15; size: many; V: TRBV4-1; DNA: TGCGCCAGCAGCCAAGAGTACGGACAGAACTATGGCTACACCTTC; CDR3: CASSQEYGQNYGYTF
D: .; J: TRBJ2-3; length: 13; size: many; V: TRBV7-9; DNA: TGTGCCAGCAGCTTAGAAGGTACAGATACGCAGTATTTT; CDR3: CASSLEGTDTQYF
D: .; J: TRBJ2-2; length: 15; size: .; V: TRBV6-6; DNA: TGTGCCAGCAGTTACTCCAGGGGATCCACCGGGGAGCTGTTTTTT; CDR3: CASSYSRGSTGELFF
D: .; J: TRBJ2-3; length: 12; size: .; V: TRBV27; DNA: TGTGCCAGCAGCGAGAAGGGAGGTACGCAGTATTTT; CDR3: CASSEKGGTQYF
D: TRBD1; J: TRBJ1-1; length: 13; size: .; V: TRBV11-2; DNA: TGTGCCAGCAGGCCGAACAGGGGAACTGAAGCTTTCTTT; CDR3: CASRPNRGTEAFF
D: .; J: TRBJ2-7; length: 14; size: .; V: TRBV20-1; DNA: TGCAGTGCTAAAAATAGAGGGGACTCCTACGAGCAGTACTTC; CDR3: CSAKNRGDSYEQYF
D: .; J: TRBJ2-1; length: 14; size: few; V: TRBV19; DNA: TGTGCCAGTAGTAGTACTCTCCGGTTGAATGAGCAGTTCTTC; CDR3: CASSSTLRLNEQFF
D: .; J: TRBJ2-1; length: 15; size: .; V: TRBV4-1; DNA: TGCGCCAGCAGCCAACCCGCCCGGGGTTACAATGAGCAGTTCTTC; CDR3: CASSQPARGYNEQFF
D: .; J: TRBJ2-3; length: 13; size: many; V: TRBV4-1; DNA: TGCGCCAGCAGCCAACTTGGCACAGATACGCAGTATTTT; CDR3: CASSQLGTDTQYF
D: .; J: TRBJ2-3; length: 13; size: many; V: TRBV20-1; DNA: TGCAGTGCTACTGATGGGGTCACAGATACGCAGTATTTT; CDR3: CSATDGVTDTQYF
D: .; J: TRBJ2-7; length: 13; size: .; V: TRBV12-3/TRBV12-4; DNA: TGTGCCAGCAGTTTCAGTGGGTGGTACGAGCAGTACTTC; CDR3: CASSFSGWYEQYF
D: TRBD2; J: TRBJ2-3; length: 10; size: many; V: TRBV20-1; DNA: TGCAGTGCTAGTGGAGCGGGGAAGTATTTT; CDR3: CSASGAGKYF
D: .; J: TRBJ1-4; length: 15; size: many; V: TRBV15; DNA: TGTGCCACCAGCAGAGATAGGCCAGGGTATGAAAAACTGTTTTTT; CDR3: CATSRDRPGYEKLFF
D: .; J: TRBJ2-6; length: 13; size: few; V: TRBV7-9; DNA: TGTGCCAGCAGCTCGTTGCGGGCCAACGTCCTGACTTTC; CDR3: CASSSLRANVLTF
D: TRBD2; J: TRBJ2-7; length: 17; size: many; V: TRBV20-1; DNA: TGCAGTGCTAAACTGACTAGCGGGAGGGCTCTTGATTACGAGCAGTACTTC; CDR3: CSAKLTSGRALDYEQYF
D: TRBD2; J: TRBJ2-1; length: 16; size: .; V: TRBV3-1; DNA: TGTGCCAGCAGCTCCTGGCTAGCGGTATCGAGGAATGAGCAGTTCTTC; CDR3: CASSSWLAVSRNEQFF
D: TRBD2; J: TRBJ2-7; length: 13; size: many; V: TRBV20-1; DNA: TGCAGTGCTAGATTAGCGGGAGTGAACGAGCAGTACTTC; CDR3: CSARLAGVNEQYF
D: TRBD1; J: TRBJ2-7; length: 15; size: many; V: TRBV6-2/TRBV6-3; DNA: TGTGCCAGCAGTTCTTCCGGGACAGGGCAATACGAGCAGTACTTC; CDR3: CASSSSGTGQYEQYF
D: .; J: TRBJ2-5; length: 13; size: few; V: TRBV14; DNA: TGTGCCAGCAGTCCCGGGCTGTTGGGGACCCAGTACTTC; CDR3: CASSPGLLGTQYF
D: TRBD2; J: TRBJ2-7; length: 15; size: many; V: TRBV4-3; DNA: TGCGCCAGCAGCTTCGGACTAGCGGCCTCCTACGAGCAGTACTTC; CDR3: CASSFGLAASYEQYF
D: .; J: TRBJ2-1; length: 16; size: many; V: TRBV4-1; DNA: TGCGCCAGCAGCCAATTATCGGGAACCTACTACAATGAGCAGTTCTTC; CDR3: CASSQLSGTYYNEQFF
D: TRBD2; J: TRBJ2-3; length: 17; size: many; V: TRBV9; DNA: TGTGCCAGCAGTCCAAAGGGAGCGGGAGGGCCTACAGATACGCAGTATTTT; CDR3: CASSPKGAGGPTDTQYF
D: .; J: TRBJ1-5; length: 13; size: many; V: TRBV7-8; DNA: TGTGCCAGCAGCTTTAGGAGCAATCAGCCCCAGCATTTT; CDR3: CASSFRSNQPQHF
D: .; J: TRBJ1-2; length: 13; size: .; V: TRBV14; DNA: TGTGCCAGCAGCCCGGACGCGGACTATGGCTACACCTTC; CDR3: CASSPDADYGYTF
D: TRBD2; J: TRBJ2-1; length: 16; size: .; V: TRBV7-2; DNA: TGTGCCAGCAGCCCAGTTTTAGCGGGAGGGCCGAATTGGCAGTTCTTC; CDR3: CASSPVLAGGPNWQFF
D: TRBD2; J: TRBJ2-3; length: 15; size: many; V: TRBV28; DNA: TGTGCCAGCAGTTTCGGACTAGCGGGAGGTGATACGCAGTATTTT; CDR3: CASSFGLAGGDTQYF
D: TRBD1; J: TRBJ2-1; length: 15; size: once; V: TRBV6-1; DNA: TGTGCCAGCAGCGATAGTCAGGGACAGTCGAATGAGCAGTTCTTC; CDR3: CASSDSQGQSNEQFF
D: TRBD2; J: TRBJ2-1; length: 18; size: many; V: TRBV27; DNA: TGTGCCAGCAGCCCTCTCCCTTATAGCGGGAGTTCCTACAATGAGCAGTTCTTC; CDR3: CASSPLPYSGSSYNEQFF
D: .; J: TRBJ1-2; length: 14; size: many; V: TRBV19; DNA: TGTGCCAGTAGTATTGAGCCAGATGGTTATGGCTACACCTTC; CDR3: CASSIEPDGYGYTF
D: TRBD1; J: TRBJ2-7; length: 15; size: many; V: TRBV6-1; DNA: TGTGCCAGCAGCTCGTCTGGGACAGGCTTATACGAGCAGTACTTC; CDR3: CASSSSGTGLYEQYF
D: .; J: TRBJ1-1; length: 13; size: many; V: TRBV30; DNA: TGTGCCTGGAGTACCAGGAGGAACACTGAAGCTTTCTTT; CDR3: CAWSTRRNTEAFF
D: .; J: TRBJ1-1; length: 14; size: many; V: TRBV7-2; DNA: TGTGCCACCAAAACGGTCAGTTCGAACACTGAAGCTTTCTTT; CDR3: CATKTVSSNTEAFF
D: .; J: TRBJ2-7; length: 17; size: .; V: TRBV11-2; DNA: TGTGCCAGCAGCTTATTCCGAGGGACTGTCATATCCTACGAGCAGTACTTC; CDR3: CASSLFRGTVISYEQYF
D: .; J: TRBJ2-7; length: 13; size: few; V: TRBV7-9; DNA: TGTGCCAGCAGCGTTGGAAGACTCGTACCCCCGCACTTC; CDR3: CASSVGRLVPPHF
D: .; J: TRBJ2-5; length: 16; size: many; V: TRBV24-1; DNA: TGTGCCACCAGTGACAGGGGAACGGGAAAGGAAGAGACCCAGTACTTC; CDR3: CATSDRGTGKEETQYF
D: TRBD1; J: TRBJ1-1; length: 12; size: few; V: TRBV29-1; DNA: TGCAGCGCCCCAGGGGGGAACACTGAAGCTTTCTTT; CDR3: CSAPGGNTEAFF
D: .; J: TRBJ1-1; length: 13; size: many; V: TRBV30; DNA: TGTGCCTGGAGTGATCCGGGACTGGGTTTAGCTTTCTTT; CDR3: CAWSDPGLGLAFF
D: .; J: TRBJ1-4; length: 14; size: many; V: TRBV28; DNA: TGTGCCAGCAGAGACAGTGCAACTAATGAAAAACTGTTTTTT; CDR3: CASRDSATNEKLFF
D: .; J: TRBJ2-1; length: 16; size: .; V: TRBV7-8; DNA: TGTGCCAGCAACTTTACGGCCGGCATGTTGGCCAATGAGCAGTTCTTC; CDR3: CASNFTAGMLANEQFF
D: .; J: TRBJ1-3; length: 15; size: .; V: TRBV5-1; DNA: TGCGCCAGCAGCTTGACTACAGAGAGTAGAAACACCATATATTTT; CDR3: CASSLTTESRNTIYF
D: .; J: TRBJ2-3; length: 15; size: many; V: TRBV4-1; DNA: TGCGCCAGCAGCCAAGAAGTCCGGGGGACAGATACGCAGTATTTT; CDR3: CASSQEVRGTDTQYF
D: TRBD2; J: TRBJ2-1; length: 15; size: .; V: TRBV12-3/TRBV12-4; DNA: TGTGCCAGCAGTTTCGCCAGCGGGGGGTACAATGAGCAGTTCTTC; CDR3: CASSFASGGYNEQFF
D: TRBD1; J: TRBJ1-5; length: 16; size: many; V: TRBV20-1; DNA: TGCAGTGCTAGCCTTTTAGGAGGGACAGGGAATCAGCCCCAGCATTTT; CDR3: CSASLLGGTGNQPQHF
D: .; J: TRBJ1-5; length: 18; size: .; V: TRBV6-5; DNA: TGTGCCAGCAATTGGACCCCGTGGGGGGTTGATAGCAATCAGCCCCATCATTTT; CDR3: CASNWTPWGVDSNQPHHF
D: .; J: TRBJ2-5; length: 14; size: .; V: TRBV12-3/TRBV12-4; DNA: TGTGCCAGCAGTAACCTCGGGGCCTCGAAGACCCAGTACTTC; CDR3: CASSNLGASKTQYF